Below, one T cell receptor beta chain is given with its context. The antigen is undetermined. Reverse transcription of all isolated RNA meant that expressed TCRB transcripts were sequenced. The data were produced by immunoSEQ multiplex PCR, yet TCRdb's version contains in-frame clones alone and is incomplete. The sample records 300,000 or so clones, around 8% being singletons. These data belong to a study of beta chain features in type 1 diabetes. Study overall: Cell yields, gender and age were similar in healthy donors and patients. Taken together, all samples contributed more than 90,000,000 examined sorted cells. Findings and caveats of the study: Researchers reported that naive, central memory and Treg TCRB repertoires appeared more similar in patients than in healthy donors. Cells carrying high TCR expression could end up over-represented when cDNA is sequenced.

The junction had 7 bases not matched to a gene; V was cut back by 6 bases and J by 4 bases. CDR3 length: 14 amino acids. Germline-derived CDR1 and CDR2 are SGHTA and FQGNSA. The chain is built from TRBV7-2 and TRBJ1-1; TRBD1 matches 8 bases. Sequences were obtained from central memory CD4+ T cells from blood. This TCR came from a woman aged 18-29 years in good health. The CDR3 sequence is CASRPQGGVTEAFF. CDR3 bases: TGTGCCAGCAGACCACAGGGGGGAGTCACTGAAGCTTTCTTT.